This T cell receptor (beta chain) was recovered during a study of blood T cell repertoires in COVID-19. Sequencing was performed with immunoSEQ multiplex PCR; in TCRdb, only in-frame clones are kept and a portion is missing. The sample has 230,000 or so clones, roughly 88% seen once. The CDR3 length is 15 residues. The V segment lost 0 bases and the J segment 3 bases; nucleotides outside the gene matches: 6. CDR1 GTSNPN and CDR2 SVGIG come from the germline V gene (reference sequence). Sequencing used peripheral blood. The sequence was obtained from a man aged 35-49 years who had recovered from COVID-19. V gene TRBV30 combines with J gene TRBJ1-1, with 8 positions matching TRBD1. CDR3 coding DNA: TGTGCCTGGAGTGTTCGACACAGGGGGGACACTGAAGCTTTCTTT. The encoded protein is CAWSVRHRGDTEAFF.